Presented here are 20 T cell receptor beta chains from one specimen sequenced in a study of blood T cell repertoires in COVID-19. Clones were read by immunoSEQ multiplex PCR, and TCRdb kept only the in-frame ones, dropping some. The table includes about 300,000 clones, 65% to 90% detected once. Input material: PBMCs or T cells enriched from blood (not recorded which). These receptors all stem from a woman between 18 and 29 years old who had recovered from COVID-19.

This clone was picked up a small number of times. The chain recombines TRBV14 with TRBJ1-6; maybe TRBD1 (5 bases). In germline, CDR1 is SGHDN, CDR2 FVKESK. The CDR3 consists of 15 residues. Trimming stripped 4 bases from V and 9 bases from J, with 16 bases between. CDR3 sequence (DNA): TGTGCCAGCAGCCGGGAGGGACTTTCTAGTTCACCCCTCCACTTT. Its protein product is CASSREGLSSSPLHF.

The chain employs TRBV4-1 and TRBJ2-2; no reliable D call. The V end lost 0 bases, the J end lost 5 bases, and 4 bases lay between the germline ends. In germline, CDR1 is MGHRA, CDR2 YSYEKL. The CDR3 loop spans 13 amino acids. The CDR3 sequence: CASSQDRTGELFF. Written as DNA, the CDR3 is TGCGCCAGCAGCCAAGACAGGACCGGGGAGCTGTTTTTT.

This clone was seen once. The sample has other DNA sequences that encode this CDR3 too. The gene calls are TRBV10-3 and TRBJ2-7; 9 bases agree with TRBD1. The V gene end was trimmed by 3 bases and the J gene end by 1 base; junction bases not matched to a gene: 4. Looked up from germline, CDR1 is ENHRY and CDR2 is SYGVKD. This CDR3 comprises 15 residues. CDR3 amino acids: CAISDPGQGSYEQYF. For the CDR3, the DNA is TGTGCCATCAGTGACCCCGGACAGGGGTCCTACGAGCAGTACTTC.

The chain is built from TRBV13 and TRBJ2-1, with TRBD2 identical over 8 bases. The CDR3 has 15 residues. The V gene end was trimmed by 0 bases and the J gene end by 4 bases; junction bases not matched to a gene: 2. Germline values: CDR1 PRHDT, CDR2 FYEKMQ (reference sequence). In DNA, the CDR3 is TGTGCCAGCAGCTTAGGACTAGCGGAATACAATGAGCAGTTCTTC. This sequence encodes CASSLGLAEYNEQFF.

In this sample, this clone turned up a few times. The CDR3 spells CASRDFSNTDTQYF. CDR3 coding DNA: TGTGCCAGCCGGGACTTCAGTAACACAGATACGCAGTATTTT. This chain uses TRBV6-5 with TRBJ2-3; D might be TRBD2 (6 bases). V lost 8 bases and J 2 bases, leaving 14 bases between the germline ends. This CDR3 contains 14 residues. Germline V gene lookup returns CDR1 MNHEY and CDR2 SVGAGI.

The chain links TRBV7-8 to TRBJ2-5; TRBD2 agrees at 9 bases. Germline trimming cut 4 bases from V and 5 bases from J; bases unmatched to any gene: 2. Per germline, CDR1 SGHVS and CDR2 FQNEAQ. The CDR3 has 13 residues. The CDR3 DNA follows: TGTGCCAGCAGCTCTACTAGCGGGGAGACCCAGTACTTC. Its translation is CASSSTSGETQYF.

The chain uses TRBV3-1 (or the pseudogene TRBV3-2) and TRBJ1-1, with a weak D call TRBD1 (6 bases). This CDR3 is built from 13 residues. Looked up from germline, CDR1 is LGHDT and CDR2 is YNNKEL (reference sequence). V lost 4 bases to trimming and J lost 11 bases, with 17 bases between them. The CDR3 sequence: CASSPNFGGAAFF. CDR3 nucleotide sequence: TGTGCCAGCAGCCCCAACTTTGGGGGGGCGGCTTTCTTT.

Worth noting for this clone: Other DNA sequences in the same sample also yield this CDR3. The chain has TRBV7-9 and TRBJ2-3, with D perhaps matching TRBD2 (5 bases). Germline values: CDR1 SEHNR, CDR2 FQNEAQ (reference sequence). The CDR3 has 13 amino acids. V shed 1 base and J shed 3 bases, with 5 bases lying between them. The CDR3 loop is CASSLGRTDTQYF. CDR3 DNA: TGTGCCAGCAGCTTAGGGAGGACAGATACGCAGTATTTT.

CDR3 DNA sequence: TGTGCCAGCAGCTTCAAAGGGGGGGGTCAGCCCCAGCATTTT. Translation: CASSFKGGGQPQHF. The gene calls are TRBV7-2 and TRBJ1-5; possibly TRBD1 for D (6 bases). Trimming left V 3 bases short and J 6 bases short, with 12 bases between. CDR1 and CDR2 from the germline V gene are SGHTA and FQGNSA. The CDR3 is made up of 14 amino acids.

V usage is TRBV5-1 and J usage is TRBJ2-3; 10 bases align to TRBD2. With 4 bases clipped from V and 10 bases from J, the junction kept 9 bases outside the gene matches. The CDR3 extends over 14 amino acids. The germline gives CDR1 SGHRS, CDR2 YFSETQ. CDR3 in DNA: TGCGCCAGCAGCGTAAGCGGGAGGGCCGAAGCGCAGTATTTT. Protein: CASSVSGRAEAQYF.

The CDR3 DNA reads as TGTGCCACCAGTGATGAGGACAGGGGAACAGATACGCAGTATTTT. Translating gives CATSDEDRGTDTQYF. This chain links TRBV24-1 with TRBJ2-3, with 9 bases matching TRBD1. This CDR3 contains 15 residues. J was trimmed by 3 bases and V by 3 bases; bases with no gene match: 3. Germline V CDR1 and CDR2: KGHDR, SFDVKD.

The chain combines TRBV7-3 with TRBJ1-2; D is ambiguous. The CDR3 length is 14 residues. Germline V gene lookup returns CDR1 SGHTA and CDR2 FQGTGA. With 0 bases removed from V and 7 bases from J, the gap between germline ends came to 12 bases. CDR3: CASSLTPARSGYTF. CDR3 in DNA: TGTGCCAGCAGCTTAACTCCGGCCCGGAGTGGCTACACCTTC. The full variable domain, in which reference TRBV7-3 and TRBJ1-2 provide the parts outside the CDR3, is GAGVSQTPSNKVTEKGKYVELRCDPISGHTALYWYRQSLGQGPEFLIYFQGTGAADDSGLPNDRFFAVRPEGSVSTLKIQRTERGDSAVYLCASSLTPARSGYTFGSGTRLTVV.

This clone came up once. The CDR3 region is CASSVWGVKDEKLFF. As DNA, the CDR3 is TGTGCCAGCAGTGTTTGGGGCGTTAAGGATGAAAAACTGTTTTTT. This chain joins TRBV25-1 and TRBJ1-4; possible D gene TRBD1, 5 bases. The CDR3 is made up of 15 amino acids. V was shortened by 4 bases and J by 6 bases, with 15 bases between the two germline ends. Germline values: CDR1 MGHDK, CDR2 SYGVNS.

The V and J genes are TRBV5-6 and TRBJ1-1, with 9 bases lining up with TRBD1. The germline V gene encodes CDR1 SGHDT and CDR2 YYEEEE. This CDR3 spans 14 amino acids. V was clipped by 3 bases and J by 2 bases; unmatched bases: 2. The CDR3 sequence is CASSSTGGNTEAFF. The CDR3 nucleotides are TGTGCCAGCAGCTCGACAGGGGGAAACACTGAAGCTTTCTTT. The whole variable domain, remainder taken from reference TRBV5-6 and TRBJ1-1, is DAGVTQSPTHLIKTRGQQVTLRCSPKSGHDTVSWYQQALGQGPQFIFQYYEEEERQRGNFPDRFSGHQFPNYSSELNVNALLLGDSALYLCASSSTGGNTEAFFGQGTRLTVV.

The J gene is TRBJ2-1, the V gene TRBV29-1; a possible D gene is TRBD2 (6 bases). V lost 5 bases, J lost 1 base, and 21 bases lay in between. The CDR3 runs to 17 residues. Germline CDR1 and CDR2: SQVTM and ANQGSEA. CDR3 sequence: CSVRGLPYTGSYNEQFF. The CDR3 DNA is TGCAGCGTTCGTGGACTACCCTACACCGGGTCCTACAATGAGCAGTTCTTC.

DNA for the CDR3: TGCGCCAGCAGGACTAGCGGAAGAGATACGCAGTATTTT. It codes for CASRTSGRDTQYF. This chain connects TRBV10-2 to TRBJ2-3; 9 nucleotides match TRBD2. J gave up 5 bases and V 6 bases, and 3 bases lay outside the gene matches. CDR1 WSHSY and CDR2 SAAADI come from the germline V gene. The CDR3 covers 13 residues.

The chain has TRBV28 and TRBJ1-1; 7 bases are a match to TRBD1. Germline V lookup: CDR1 MDHEN, CDR2 SYDVKM. The CDR3 runs 17 residues. Trimming at V came to 10 bases and at J to 0 bases, leaving 17 bases not matched to a gene. In DNA, the CDR3 is TGTGCCACCATACCTTTACCGGGACAGCCCATGAACACTGAAGCTTTCTTT. Amino acid sequence: CATIPLPGQPMNTEAFF.

V and J are TRBV30 and TRBJ1-1; no firm D call. Between the trimmed V and J ends, which lost 0 bases and 4 bases, there was a span of 12 bases. CDR1 is GTSNPN, CDR2 SVGIG, per germline (reference sequence). CDR3 size: 14 residues. CDR3 sequence (DNA): TGTGCCTGGAGTGTACTAGGGCGGGGCACTGAAGCTTTCTTT. Residues: CAWSVLGRGTEAFF.

This clone occurred a few times. The V call is TRBV9, the J call TRBJ2-7, with 7 bases fitting TRBD2. Germline values: CDR1 SGDLS, CDR2 YYNGEE. V shed 0 bases and J 4 bases; nucleotides not matched to a gene: 4. The CDR3 is made up of 14 amino acids. CDR3 sequence: CASSVGGREYEQYF. DNA for the CDR3: TGTGCCAGCAGCGTAGGGGGGAGGGAATACGAGCAGTACTTC.

The rearrangement links TRBV29-1 to TRBJ2-2, with 10 nucleotides matching TRBD2. In germline, CDR1 is SQVTM, CDR2 ANQGSEA. The length of the CDR3 is 14 residues. J lost 6 bases, V lost 6 bases, and 7 bases had no gene match. The CDR3 protein is CSVDSGLAAGELFF. The DNA of the CDR3 is TGCAGCGTAGATAGCGGACTAGCGGCCGGGGAGCTGTTTTTT.